The entry below gives a single T cell receptor beta chain sequence along with its context. Antigen specificity is unknown. This specimen belongs to a study of immune evolution from preneoplasia to lung adenocarcinoma. V shed 3 bases and J shed 4 bases, with 5 bases lying between them. The CDR3 has 12 residues. The germline V gene has CDR1 SGHRS and CDR2 YFSETQ. Findings of the study overall: Clonality was highest in normal lung, lower in later-stage lesions apparently. Top clone share appeared to fall from AAH through AIS, MIA, adenocarcinoma.

The method was immunoSEQ multiplex PCR; TCRdb's version includes in-frame clones alone and lacks a portion of them. The data show approximately 5,000 clones, roughly 81% seen once. Patient tissue came from resections in Japan or China, 2014–2017. Histologic diagnosis was independently verified by two lung pathologists. The TCR originated in a donor at least 70 years old with lung adenocarcinoma. The chain has TRBV5-1 and TRBJ2-1, with a tentative D call TRBD1 (5 bases). Source material: FFPE adjacent normal lung tissue. The CDR3 spells CASSSGYNEQFF. As DNA, the CDR3 is TGCGCCAGCAGCTCAGGGTACAATGAGCAGTTCTTC. Supplemented by reference TRBV5-1 and TRBJ2-1, the full variable domain reads KAGVTQTPRYLIKTRGQQVTLSCSPISGHRSVSWYQQTPGQGLQFLFEYFSETQRNKGNFPGRFSGRQFSNSRSEMNVSTLELGDSALYLCASSSGYNEQFFGPGTRLTVL.